This T cell receptor beta chain was profiled in a study of T cell changes during pregnancy in multiple sclerosis. The V end was cut by 9 bases, the J end by 0 bases, with 12 bases between. Germline V lookup: CDR1 MNHEY, CDR2 SVGAGI. The CDR3 loop spans 14 amino acids. The assay was immunoSEQ multiplex PCR, and TCRdb's table has in-frame clones only and misses some. The sample holds about 68,000 clones; about nine tenths are singletons and the top ten take approximately 1.5%. This clonotype originated in a female donor with multiple sclerosis, enrolled in a pregnancy study. The V call is TRBV6-5, the J call TRBJ1-3; D is unresolved. The starting material was peripheral blood, obtained in the third trimester of pregnancy. The CDR3 loop reads CASTSAISGNTIYF. The DNA for the CDR3 is TGTGCCAGTACTTCAGCGATCTCTGGAAACACCATATATTTT.